This paragraph covers one T cell receptor (beta chain) sequence. Its matching antigen is unknown. These data come from a study of cytomegalovirus exposure and HLA in healthy donors. Trimming took 9 bases from V and 0 from J; bases not matched to a gene: 6. Germline V gene data show CDR1 as SNHLY and CDR2 as FYNNEI. The CDR3 totals 15 residues. Overall study results and limits: Reports state that TCR beta sequences accurately predicted most subjects' HLA-A and HLA-B alleles. It emerged from a later analysis that several of the most significant clusters appeared to be linked to common viral pathogens. Productive rates of about 87% or about 30% were seen for most TCR beta V segments in an earlier analysis.

Primers included in the PCR were 60 Vbeta and 13 Jbeta primers. Repertoires were generated with immunoSEQ multiplex PCR, while TCRdb's copy carries only in-frame clones and drops some. This sample's table reports more than 100,000 clones. Donors showed nominal health when sampled, although they likely had unrecorded immune exposures. This TCR was sampled from a man between 18 and 35 years old in good health and CMV-seronegative. Material: PBMCs. The V call is TRBV2, the J call TRBJ2-4, with TRBD1 matching over 9 bases. The CDR3 DNA reads TGTGCCAGTACAGGACAGGGGCTAGCCAAAAACATTCAGTACTTC. It yields the protein CASTGQGLAKNIQYF.